These 8 T cell receptor beta chains were all obtained from the same sample, sequenced in a study of shared clonotypes between healthy human individuals. Measured with immunoSEQ multiplex PCR; TCRdb has only the in-frame clones, and not every one. The sample contains approximately 350,000 clones, about 97% of which appear only once. The sequencing input was memory CD8+ T cells sorted from blood. Described subset: CD45RO+ cells pooled with CCR7-negative TemRA cells. These receptors all stem from a man in his thirties or forties in good health.

This clone was seen just once. This chain connects TRBV5-1 to TRBJ2-3; D not certain. Germline loops: CDR1 SGHRS, CDR2 YFSETQ. Trimming shortened V by 1 base and J by 2 bases, and 17 bases separated the two germline ends. The CDR3 covers 17 residues. The DNA of the CDR3 is TGCGCCAGCAGCTTGTCGCCTAGTAGTCAGGCCACAGATACGCAGTATTTT. Translating gives CASSLSPSSQATDTQYF.

This rearrangement joins TRBV27 to TRBJ2-5, with D perhaps given as TRBD1 or TRBD2 (5 bases each). The CDR3 is 13 amino acids. The V end was cut by 3 bases, the J end by 4 bases, with 9 bases between. Germline CDR1 is MNHEY and CDR2 is SMNVEV (reference sequence). CDR3 nucleotide sequence: TGTGCCAGCAGTTTGGGGGAGAGAGAGACCCAGTACTTC. It is translated as CASSLGERETQYF.

The chain is built from TRBV19 and TRBJ2-7, with 9 bases aligning to TRBD2. This CDR3 is 13 amino acids long. The V segment lost 5 bases and the J segment 4 bases; nucleotides outside the gene matches: 3. Germline V gene data show CDR1 as LNHDA and CDR2 as SQIVND (reference sequence). Here the CDR3 reads CASSLGLAYEQYF. CDR3 DNA sequence: TGTGCCAGTAGTTTGGGACTAGCTTACGAGCAGTACTTC.

This sequence joins TRBV5-6 and TRBJ1-1; 8 bases match TRBD1. The CDR3 contains 15 residues. From germline, CDR1 is SGHDT and CDR2 YYEEEE. V lost 2 bases and J lost 4; bases outside the gene matches: 7. CDR3 DNA sequence: TGTGCCAGCAGCTTCGTCCCCGGGACAGGCACTGAAGCTTTCTTT. Encoded protein: CASSFVPGTGTEAFF.

The gene calls are TRBV10-2 and TRBJ2-1; 7 bases map to TRBD1. Trimming removed 2 bases from V and 5 bases from J; junction bases left unmatched: 6. This CDR3 has 15 residues. In germline, CDR1 is WSHSY, CDR2 SAAADI. The CDR3 spells CASSEPGRGHNEQFF. CDR3 in DNA: TGCGCCAGCAGTGAGCCAGGAAGGGGGCACAATGAGCAGTTCTTC.

The J gene is TRBJ2-7, the V gene TRBV30, with D possibly TRBD1 on 6 matching bases. CDR1 GTSNPN and CDR2 SVGIG come from the germline V gene (reference sequence). CDR3 length equals 15 residues. Trimming cost V 2 bases and J 2 bases, with 16 bases left between them. CDR3 residues: CAWSRGWQGTYEQYF. The DNA of the CDR3 is TGTGCCTGGAGTAGGGGTTGGCAGGGGACCTACGAGCAGTACTTC.

V and J are TRBV28 and TRBJ1-1; the D gene is possibly TRBD1 (6 bases). Between the trimmed V and J ends, which lost 5 bases and 11 bases, there was a span of 30 bases. The germline CDR1 and CDR2 sequences are MDHEN and SYDVKM. The CDR3 consists of 17 residues. CDR3 sequence reads: CASSPSQFARRGLGAFF. The CDR3 nucleotides read TGTGCCAGCAGTCCCTCCCAGTTCGCCAGAAGGGGGTTAGGGGCTTTCTTT. The full variable domain, its missing parts supplied by reference TRBV28 and TRBJ1-1, is DVKVTQSSRYLVKRTGEKVFLECVQDMDHENMFWYRQDPGLGLRLIYFSYDVKMKEKGDIPEGYSVSREKKERFSLILESASTNQTSMYLCASSPSQFARRGLGAFFGQGTRLTVV.

The chain carries TRBV4-1 and TRBJ2-1; D is uncertain. CDR1 and CDR2 from the germline V gene are MGHRA and YSYEKL. The CDR3 is 13 amino acids. Trimming cost V 2 bases and J 8 bases, with 10 bases left between them. In DNA form, the CDR3 reads TGCGCCAGCAGCCAAACCTCCGGCTATGAGCAGTTCTTC. Its protein is CASSQTSGYEQFF.